Listed below are T cell receptor beta chains from one sample, sequenced in a study of response to subunit inactivated influenza vaccine. TCRdb reprocessed the RT-PCR reads via MiXCR and lists one record per CDR3 protein. The table includes around 850,000 distinct CDR3 sequences, under 20% detected once. The material sequenced was PBMCs from blood, taken about 5 days after vaccination. Receptors originate from a man aged 50 to 60 who received an inactivated influenza vaccine. CDR3s include the opening cysteine and the closing phenylalanine or tryptophan. Fields, in order: D gene, clone size, J gene, V gene, CDR3 DNA, CDR3 protein. The D gene is left open where the match is weak. The size field is filled for only some rows; it gives once, few, many or a size class.

d_gene: TRBD2
abundance: many
j_gene: TRBJ2-3
v_gene: TRBV7-2
CDR3nt: TGTGCCAGCAGCCCCGGACTAGCCTCAGATACGCAGTATTTT
CDR3aa: CASSPGLASDTQYF

d_gene: -
abundance: -
j_gene: TRBJ1-1
v_gene: TRBV25-1
CDR3nt: TGTGCCAGCAGTGAATATCAGCGAGTCGGGAACACTGAAGCTTTCTTT
CDR3aa: CASSEYQRVGNTEAFF

d_gene: TRBD1
abundance: -
j_gene: TRBJ2-1
v_gene: TRBV5-5
CDR3nt: TGTGCCAGCAGCCGGACAGGGCCGGGGGCTAGCTACGATGAGCAGTTCTTC
CDR3aa: CASSRTGPGASYDEQFF

d_gene: TRBD1
abundance: -
j_gene: TRBJ2-3
v_gene: TRBV6-2/TRBV6-3
CDR3nt: TGTGCCAGCAGATCACAGGGGTCAGATACGCAGTATTTT
CDR3aa: CASRSQGSDTQYF

d_gene: TRBD2
abundance: few
j_gene: TRBJ2-3
v_gene: TRBV6-5
CDR3nt: TGTGCCAGCAGTTACTCCGCTAGCGGGGGGGGAGATACGCAGTATTTT
CDR3aa: CASSYSASGGGDTQYF

d_gene: TRBD2
abundance: few
j_gene: TRBJ2-3
v_gene: TRBV6-1
CDR3nt: TGTGCCAGCAGTGAAGGACTAGCGGGAGTGTCAGATACGCAGTATTTT
CDR3aa: CASSEGLAGVSDTQYF

d_gene: TRBD2
abundance: few
j_gene: TRBJ2-1
v_gene: TRBV4-1
CDR3nt: TGCGCCAGCAGAGCCCTAGCGGGGGGAAGCTCCTACAATGAGCAGTTCTTC
CDR3aa: CASRALAGGSSYNEQFF

d_gene: TRBD1
abundance: -
j_gene: TRBJ2-1
v_gene: TRBV4-2
CDR3nt: TGTGCCAGCAGCCAAGATCAGGGGGACCCCTACAATGAGCAGTTCTTC
CDR3aa: CASSQDQGDPYNEQFF

d_gene: -
abundance: few
j_gene: TRBJ2-1
v_gene: TRBV5-1
CDR3nt: TGCGCCAGCAGCTTGGACATTTACAATGAGCAGTTCTTC
CDR3aa: CASSLDIYNEQFF

d_gene: TRBD2
abundance: few
j_gene: TRBJ2-7
v_gene: TRBV7-2
CDR3nt: TGTGCCAGCAGCGGCGGGACTAACACCTACGAGCAGTACTTC
CDR3aa: CASSGGTNTYEQYF

d_gene: TRBD2
abundance: -
j_gene: TRBJ2-5
v_gene: TRBV9
CDR3nt: TGTGCCAGCAGCGGAGGACTAGCGTCATGGGAGACCCAGTACTTC
CDR3aa: CASSGGLASWETQYF

d_gene: -
abundance: few
j_gene: TRBJ1-1
v_gene: TRBV9
CDR3nt: TGTGCCAGCAGCGAGACCGGGATCCCGAACACTGAAGCTTTCTTT
CDR3aa: CASSETGIPNTEAFF

d_gene: -
abundance: few
j_gene: TRBJ1-2
v_gene: TRBV15
CDR3nt: TGTGCCACCAGCAAAAGGACGGATTATGGCTACACCTTC
CDR3aa: CATSKRTDYGYTF

d_gene: TRBD1
abundance: -
j_gene: TRBJ2-7
v_gene: TRBV27
CDR3nt: TGTGCCAGCAGTTTCACAGGGGGTAACTACGAGCAGTACTTC
CDR3aa: CASSFTGGNYEQYF

d_gene: TRBD1
abundance: many
j_gene: TRBJ2-2
v_gene: TRBV5-1
CDR3nt: TGCGCCAGCAGCTTGGAGACAGGGACCGGGGAGCTGTTTTTT
CDR3aa: CASSLETGTGELFF

d_gene: -
abundance: -
j_gene: TRBJ1-5
v_gene: TRBV6-2/TRBV6-3
CDR3nt: TGTGCCAGCAGTACTCAGGAAGGGGCCCAGCATTTT
CDR3aa: CASSTQEGAQHF